This T cell receptor (beta chain) was sequenced for a study of neoadjuvant anti-PD-1 for oral cavity cancer. With 0 bases removed from V and 0 bases from J, the gap between germline ends came to 12 bases. This CDR3 is 16 amino acids long. Germline values: CDR1 SGHRS, CDR2 YFSETQ. The repertoire was sequenced with immunoSEQ multiplex PCR; TCRdb's copy has only in-frame clones and lacks some. Of about 42,000 clones in the sample, 77% were seen once. As to time point: after neoadjuvant nivolumab, at surgical resection. Analysis of PBMCs was direct, with no culture step. This chain joins TRBV5-1 and TRBJ1-2; unclear D gene. The material was PBMCs, obtained after nivolumab (anti-PD-1) treatment. The receptor was derived from a person aged 35-79 years with oral cavity squamous cell carcinoma. CDR3 protein: CASSLESQLANYGYTF. In DNA form, the CDR3 reads TGCGCCAGCAGCTTGGAATCGCAGCTAGCTAACTATGGCTACACCTTC.